This TCR beta chain was identified during a study of blood T cell repertoires in COVID-19 (dated by TCRdb to about 2020). The study in broad terms: Samples covering the acute and convalescent phases of COVID-19 were provided by collaborators in the United States, Italy and Spain. The material from the prospective study consisted of cDNA or gDNA derived from T cells, B-cell-depleted T cells, or PBMCs. Deeply sampled blood TCRbeta repertoires from subjects exposed to, actively infected with, or recovered from COVID-19 were included in the dataset. The repertoires were released in a freely available public database meant as a resource for research on the immune response to SARS-CoV-2. The samples were drawn from the first 160 participants of the ongoing ImmuneRACE study and from over 950 subjects provided by 6 global collaborators. Nearly every sample came with metadata listing a de-identified subject ID, COVID-19 status, age in years and sex. Where available, HLA class I and class II types were obtained from metadata supplied by the sample provider rather than from assay-based typing. The paper as a whole reports these results and caveats: Clinical and demographic metadata were provided uncurated, with the amount varying by source and participant.

TCRbeta CDR3 regions were amplified from genomic DNA by means of the immunoSEQ Assay, a bias-controlled multiplex PCR. Processing in the source paper ran as follows. Within the assay, amplification of reference gene primers was used to estimate how many nucleated cells each sample contained. To quantify the absolute abundance of each unique TCRbeta CDR3 rearrangement, sequence reads were collapsed and filtered. For each sample, productive Simpson clonality was calculated as the square root of Simpson's diversity index across productive rearrangements. TCRdb stores this immuneACCESS table with in-frame sequences only. Part of the clones is absent; in the studies checked, under half of the shortfall reflects unresolved V genes, and no reason is known for the rest. That table furnishes V, J and clone size, whereas the DNA furnished D and trimming. The sample includes more than 110,000 clones, with around 73% observed a single time. The leading ten clones occupy roughly 9% of the sample.

From its cysteine to its phenylalanine, the CDR3 spans 18 amino acids. Of all the DNA, just the CDR3 is kept, 54 bases in frame from base 1. V is trimmed back by 2 bases and J by 2 bases, and the junction contains 11 bases that no gene match accounts for. CDR1 and CDR2 are read off the germline V gene (reference sequence) as LGHDT and YNNKEL. Collaborating institutions collected whole blood in K2EDTA tubes following their own protocols. For TCRbeta analysis, collaborators shipped samples as frozen whole blood, isolated PBMCs, or DNA extracted from either of those sample types. Note on this clone: There is no known antigen for this receptor. The record has no base qualities; no much larger clone is one base away.

This clonotype originated in a woman aged 50 to 60 with active or convalescent COVID-19. The rearranged chain carries TRBV3-1 (or the pseudogene TRBV3-2) and TRBJ1-3; a stretch of 8 junction bases matches TRBD1. The sample comprised peripheral blood. The CDR3 is CASSQHGSGQGPGNTIYF. The DNA reads TGTGCCAGCAGCCAACATGGGAGCGGACAGGGACCTGGAAACACCATATATTTT.